One and the same sample provided the 8 T cell receptor beta chains below, sequenced in a study of shared clonotypes between healthy human individuals. The table came from immunoSEQ multiplex PCR; TCRdb's copy has only in-frame clones and leaves some out. The sample lists millions of clones, 90% to 95% seen once, with more than 0.1% in the top ten. The sample consisted of naive CD4+ T cells sorted from blood. The subset: CD45RA+ positively selected. Every receptor here comes from a man aged 18 to 30 in good health.

The chain combines TRBV5-6 with TRBJ2-5, with 11 bases aligning to TRBD1. The trim removed 4 bases at V and 1 base at J, leaving 3 bases unmatched. Germline values: CDR1 SGHDT, CDR2 YYEEEE. The CDR3 is 15 residues long. As DNA, the CDR3 is TGTGCCAGCAGCCCCGGGACAGGGGGCCAAGAGACCCAGTACTTC. Translation gives CASSPGTGGQETQYF.

Points on this clone: The germline gene is not matched at one end of the junction; a read error may be the cause. This chain connects TRBV7-7 to TRBJ1-3, with D unclear. The germline CDR1 and CDR2 sequences are SSHAT and FNYEAQ (reference sequence). This CDR3 is 14 amino acids long. Written as DNA, the CDR3 is TGTGCTAGCAGCCCCGGAATGGATGGAAACACCATATATTTT. Translation gives CASSPGMDGNTIYF.

The chain carries TRBV28 and TRBJ1-1; D unclear. CDR3 length: 14 amino acids. Germline V gene sequence: CDR1 MDHEN, CDR2 SYDVKM. V lost 7 bases and J lost 4, with 16 bases in between. In DNA form, the CDR3 reads TGTGCCAGCATCAGAAACGGGCTAGGCACTGAAGCTTTCTTT. Its protein is CASIRNGLGTEAFF.

The genes are TRBV30 and TRBJ2-2, with D perhaps matching TRBD1 or TRBD2 (5 bases each). V lost 3 bases, J lost 2 bases, and 13 bases lay in between. Germline assignment: CDR1 GTSNPN and CDR2 SVGIG (reference sequence). CDR3 length: 15 amino acids. The CDR3 DNA is TGTGCCTGGAGCGCCCGGGACCGCAACACCGGGGAGCTGTTTTTT. Protein product: CAWSARDRNTGELFF.

This rearrangement joins TRBV7-2 to TRBJ2-3; the match to TRBD1 covers 7 bases. The V segment lost 3 bases and the J segment 5 bases; nucleotides outside the gene matches: 5. The germline V gene encodes CDR1 SGHTA and CDR2 FQGNSA. The CDR3 consists of 14 residues. The CDR3 DNA sequence: TGTGCCAGCAGCTTGGCAGGGGGTGTAGATACGCAGTATTTT. This encodes CASSLAGGVDTQYF.

This clone was found once. The chain uses TRBV21-1 and TRBJ2-4; the D call of TRBD1 is as the table states it, not checked on the DNA. TRBV21-1 counts as a pseudogene. The CDR3 contains 18 residues. This chain's CDR3 is CASSARQVLGHMGNIQYF. CDR3 bases: TGTGCCAGCAGCGCCCGACAGGTCCTTGGGCATATGGGGAACATTCAGTACTTC.

This sequence joins TRBV28 and TRBJ2-2; D perhaps matches TRBD1 (6 bases). V lost 6 bases to trimming and J lost 0 bases, with 8 bases between them. The CDR3 sequence is 14 residues long. CDR1 MDHEN and CDR2 SYDVKM come from the germline V gene. The CDR3 nucleotides read TGTGCCAGCAGGGGACAAGCGAACACCGGGGAGCTGTTTTTT. Translating it yields CASRGQANTGELFF.

The chain has TRBV7-2 and TRBJ2-7; 7 bases map to TRBD2. The CDR3 totals 15 residues. Germline CDR1 SGHTA, CDR2 FQGNSA. V lost 2 bases to trimming and J lost 2 bases; unmatched junction nucleotides: 6. CDR3 bases: TGTGCCAGCAGCTTACCGGGGGGATCTACCTACGAGCAGTACTTC. It is translated as CASSLPGGSTYEQYF.